The sample holds a few counts of the clone carrying this TCR beta chain. Antigen: not known. This record belongs to a study of blood T cells in healthy people across ages. CDR1 and CDR2 from the germline V gene are LGHNA and YNFKEQ. V lost 5 bases and J 4 bases, leaving 17 bases between the germline ends. This CDR3 comprises 15 residues. Study-wide points: Donors of long life had a larger count of naive CD4+ cells and greater diversity than aged donors. Donor CMV status, an unknown factor, possibly confounded changes in expanded clonotypes. Age showed a roughly linear inverse relationship with TCR beta diversity per million T cells.

A second about 6 to 12 cycle PCR used barcoded and J-beta primers. All cDNA molecules were each tagged by a template-switch adaptor with 12 random nucleotides. TCRdb reprocessed the 5' RACE reads via MiXCR and lists one record per CDR3 protein. The repertoire has 800,000 to 900,000 distinct CDR3 sequences, approximately 65% of them found once; the top ten carry around a quarter. The TCR comes from a man aged 25-40 years in good health. Sequencing was carried out using blood. The chain carries TRBV4-2 and TRBJ1-2; possibly TRBD1 for D (5 bases). The CDR3 region has the DNA TGTGCCAGCAGCTACGCCCAGGGTATCGGCTATGGCTACACCTTC. Residues: CASSYAQGIGYGYTF.